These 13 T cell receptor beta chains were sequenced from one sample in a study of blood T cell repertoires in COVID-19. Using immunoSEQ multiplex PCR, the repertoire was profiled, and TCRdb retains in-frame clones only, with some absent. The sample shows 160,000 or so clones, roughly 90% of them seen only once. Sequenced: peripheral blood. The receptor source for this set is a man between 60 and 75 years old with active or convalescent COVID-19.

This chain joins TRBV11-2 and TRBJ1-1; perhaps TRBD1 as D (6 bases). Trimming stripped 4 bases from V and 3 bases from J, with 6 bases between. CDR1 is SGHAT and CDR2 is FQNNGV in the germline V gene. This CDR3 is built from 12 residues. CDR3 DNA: TGTGCCAGCAGCTACAGGGACACTGAAGCTTTCTTT. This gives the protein CASSYRDTEAFF. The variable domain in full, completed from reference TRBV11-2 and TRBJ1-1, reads EAGVAQSPRYKIIEKRQSVAFWCNPISGHATLYWYQQILGQGPKLLIQFQNNGVVDDSQLPKDRFSAERLKGVDSTLKIQPAKLEDSAVYLCASSYRDTEAFFGQGTRLTVV.

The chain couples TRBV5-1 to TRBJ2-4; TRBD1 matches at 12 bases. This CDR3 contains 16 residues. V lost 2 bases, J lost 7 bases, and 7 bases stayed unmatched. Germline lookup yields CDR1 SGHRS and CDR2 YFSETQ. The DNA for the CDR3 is TGCGCCAGCAGCTTATCCCCGGGACAGGGGGCTAACATTCAGTACTTC. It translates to CASSLSPGQGANIQYF.

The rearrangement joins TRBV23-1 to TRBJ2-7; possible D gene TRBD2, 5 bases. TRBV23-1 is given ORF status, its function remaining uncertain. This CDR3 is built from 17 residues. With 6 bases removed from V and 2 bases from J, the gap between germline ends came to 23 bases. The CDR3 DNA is TGCGCCAGCAGCCGAACGGCGGGCAGAATTTTTCCCTACGAGCAGTACTTC. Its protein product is CASSRTAGRIFPYEQYF.

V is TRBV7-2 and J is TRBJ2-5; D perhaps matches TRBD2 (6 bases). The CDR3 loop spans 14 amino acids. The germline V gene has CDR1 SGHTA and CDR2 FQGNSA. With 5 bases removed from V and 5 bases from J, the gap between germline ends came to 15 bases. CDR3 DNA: TGTGCCAGCAGCCAATTCGGGAGTCTGGAGACCCAGTACTTC. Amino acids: CASSQFGSLETQYF.

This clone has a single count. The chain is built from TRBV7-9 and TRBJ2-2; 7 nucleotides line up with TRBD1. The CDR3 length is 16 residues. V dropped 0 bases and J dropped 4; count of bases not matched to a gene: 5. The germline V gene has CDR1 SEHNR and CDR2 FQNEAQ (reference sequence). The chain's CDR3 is CASSLARGLGTGELFF. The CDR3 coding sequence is TGTGCCAGCAGCTTAGCAAGGGGGCTAGGCACCGGGGAGCTGTTTTTT.

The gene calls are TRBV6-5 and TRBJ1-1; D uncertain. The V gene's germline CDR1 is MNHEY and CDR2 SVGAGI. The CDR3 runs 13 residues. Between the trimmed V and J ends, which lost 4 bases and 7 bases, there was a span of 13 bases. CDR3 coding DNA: TGTGCCAGCAGTTCGCCAGGCTATGATGAAGCTTTCTTT. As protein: CASSSPGYDEAFF.

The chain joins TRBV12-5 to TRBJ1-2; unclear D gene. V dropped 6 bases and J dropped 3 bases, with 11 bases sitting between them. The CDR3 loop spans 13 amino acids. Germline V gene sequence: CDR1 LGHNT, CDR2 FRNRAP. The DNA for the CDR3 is TGTGCTAGTGGGCCACAGCAGTACTATGGCTACACCTTC. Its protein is CASGPQQYYGYTF. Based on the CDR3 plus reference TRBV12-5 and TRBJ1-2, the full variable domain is DARVTQTPRHKVTEMGQEVTMRCQPILGHNTVFWYRQTMMQGLELLAYFRNRAPLDDSGMPKDRFSAEMPDATLATLKIQPSEPRDSAVYFCASGPQQYYGYTFGSGTRLTVV.

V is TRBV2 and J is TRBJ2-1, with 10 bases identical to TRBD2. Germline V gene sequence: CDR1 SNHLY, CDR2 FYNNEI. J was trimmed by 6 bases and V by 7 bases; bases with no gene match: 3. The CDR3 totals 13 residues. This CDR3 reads CASMSGGANEQFF. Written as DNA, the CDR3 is TGTGCCAGCATGAGCGGGGGGGCCAATGAGCAGTTCTTC.

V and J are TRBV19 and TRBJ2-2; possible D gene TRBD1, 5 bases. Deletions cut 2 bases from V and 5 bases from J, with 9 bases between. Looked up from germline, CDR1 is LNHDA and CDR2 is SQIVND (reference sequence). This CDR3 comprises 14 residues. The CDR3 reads CASSIRGETGELFF. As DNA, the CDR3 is TGTGCCAGTAGTATAAGGGGTGAGACCGGGGAGCTGTTTTTT.

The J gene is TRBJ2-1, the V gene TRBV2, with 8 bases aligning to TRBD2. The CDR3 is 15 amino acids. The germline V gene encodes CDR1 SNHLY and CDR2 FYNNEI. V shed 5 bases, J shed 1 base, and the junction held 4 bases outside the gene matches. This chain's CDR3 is CASSPTSGSYNEQFF. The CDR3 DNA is TGTGCCAGCAGTCCCACTAGCGGATCCTACAATGAGCAGTTCTTC.

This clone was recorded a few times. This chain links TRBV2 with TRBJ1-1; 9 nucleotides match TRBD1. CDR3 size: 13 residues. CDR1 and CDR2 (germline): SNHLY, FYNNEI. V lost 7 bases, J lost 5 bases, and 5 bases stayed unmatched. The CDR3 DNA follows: TGTGCCAGCACGGGGGACAGGGAAACTGAAGCTTTCTTT. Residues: CASTGDRETEAFF.

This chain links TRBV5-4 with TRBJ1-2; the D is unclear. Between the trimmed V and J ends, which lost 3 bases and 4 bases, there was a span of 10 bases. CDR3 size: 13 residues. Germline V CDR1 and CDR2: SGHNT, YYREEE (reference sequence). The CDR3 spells CASSSKIAYGYTF. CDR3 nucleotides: TGTGCCAGCAGCTCCAAGATAGCCTATGGCTACACCTTC.

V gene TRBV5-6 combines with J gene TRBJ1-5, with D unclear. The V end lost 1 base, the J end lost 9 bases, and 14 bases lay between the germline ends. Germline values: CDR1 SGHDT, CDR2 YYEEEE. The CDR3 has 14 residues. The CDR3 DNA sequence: TGTGCCAGCAGCTTGCCACCCACTATGGGGCCCCAGCATTTT. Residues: CASSLPPTMGPQHF.